One and the same sample provided the 11 T cell receptor beta chains below, sequenced in a study of blood T cell repertoires in COVID-19 (TCRdb year 2020). The library was prepared using the immunoSEQ multiplex PCR assay. TCRdb carries this immuneACCESS record with in-frame sequences only. Its versions omit some clonotypes, under half of them owing to an unresolved V gene in the studies checked, with the rest unexplained. This sample gives a few hundred thousand clones in total; approximately 86% of them show up just once. The top ten constitute around 3.2% of the sample. The sample taken for sequencing was peripheral blood. The receptors were gathered from a woman aged 18 to 35 with acute or convalescent COVID-19.

This clone has more than one count but fewer than ten. The chain combines TRBV28 with TRBJ1-2, with 7 positions matching TRBD1. This CDR3 is built from 19 residues. Germline V gives CDR1 MDHEN, CDR2 SYDVKM. Trimming removed 4 bases from V and 0 bases from J; junction bases left unmatched: 17. The CDR3 DNA follows: TGTGCCAGCAGTTATCAAAGGACAGGACTTGACCCTTCTAACTATGGCTACACCTTC. Encoded protein: CASSYQRTGLDPSNYGYTF.

V usage is TRBV5-1 and J usage is TRBJ2-5, with TRBD2 identical over 11 bases. Germline lookup yields CDR1 SGHRS and CDR2 YFSETQ. CDR3 length: 15 amino acids. The trim removed 2 bases at V and 4 bases at J, leaving 4 bases unmatched. The CDR3 DNA reads as TGCGCCAGCAGCTTTGGGACTAGCGGCCGAGAGACCCAGTACTTC. This gives the protein CASSFGTSGRETQYF.

The J gene is TRBJ1-2, the V gene TRBV2; 7 nucleotides line up with TRBD1. V shed 4 bases and J 4 bases; nucleotides not matched to a gene: 3. The CDR3 covers 13 residues. Germline V gives CDR1 SNHLY, CDR2 FYNNEI. The CDR3 spells CASSGDSSYGYTF. For the CDR3, the DNA is TGTGCCAGCAGTGGGGACAGCTCCTATGGCTACACCTTC.

The genes are TRBV28 and TRBJ1-3, with TRBD1 as a possible D gene (5 bases). Germline loops: CDR1 MDHEN, CDR2 SYDVKM. Trimming cost V 6 bases and J 4 bases, with 16 bases left between them. This CDR3 comprises 15 residues. The CDR3 loop reads CASSEPRVDGNTIYF. The CDR3 region has the DNA TGTGCCAGCAGCGAACCCAGGGTGGACGGAAACACCATATATTTT. The whole variable domain, filled in from reference TRBV28 and TRBJ1-3, reads DVKVTQSSRYLVKRTGEKVFLECVQDMDHENMFWYRQDPGLGLRLIYFSYDVKMKEKGDIPEGYSVSREKKERFSLILESASTNQTSMYLCASSEPRVDGNTIYFGEGSWLTVV.

The chain is built from TRBV9 and TRBJ2-5; 16 bases are a match to TRBD2. Germline loops: CDR1 SGDLS, CDR2 YYNGEE. The CDR3 extends over 15 amino acids. Trimming cost V 3 bases and J 5 bases; bases outside gene matches: 1. The CDR3 sequence is CASSGGLAGGETQYF. CDR3 in DNA: TGTGCCAGCAGCGGGGGACTAGCGGGAGGGGAGACCCAGTACTTC.

The rearrangement uses TRBV4-2 and TRBJ2-1; 16 bases match TRBD2. Germline V gives CDR1 LGHNA, CDR2 YNFKEQ. The CDR3 runs to 18 residues. The V gene end was trimmed by 3 bases and the J gene end by 3 bases; junction bases not matched to a gene: 5. The CDR3 bases are TGTGCCAGCAGCCAGGGACTAGCGGGAGGGCCTGTCTACAATGAGCAGTTCTTC. Translated, it gives CASSQGLAGGPVYNEQFF.

V and J are TRBV20-1 and TRBJ2-1; tentative D call: TRBD2 (5 bases). This CDR3 comprises 14 residues. V lost 3 bases to trimming and J lost 0 bases, with 9 bases between them. Germline loops: CDR1 DFQATT, CDR2 SNEGSKA (reference sequence). Here the CDR3 reads CSASRGPSYNEQFF. The CDR3 DNA reads as TGCAGTGCTAGTCGAGGGCCCTCCTACAATGAGCAGTTCTTC.

The chain couples TRBV11-2 to TRBJ1-1; no reliable D call. The V gene lost 1 base and the J gene lost 1 base, with 7 bases spanning the gap. The CDR3 is 14 amino acids. CDR1 is SGHAT, CDR2 FQNNGV, per germline. The chain's CDR3 is CASSLVAGNTEAFF. CDR3 bases: TGTGCCAGCAGCTTAGTGGCAGGGAACACTGAAGCTTTCTTT. Complete variable domain (other parts from reference TRBV11-2 and TRBJ1-1): EAGVAQSPRYKIIEKRQSVAFWCNPISGHATLYWYQQILGQGPKLLIQFQNNGVVDDSQLPKDRFSAERLKGVDSTLKIQPAKLEDSAVYLCASSLVAGNTEAFFGQGTRLTVV.

This rearrangement joins TRBV13 to TRBJ2-3, with 10 bases lining up with TRBD2. J lost 1 base, V lost 10 bases, and 11 bases had no gene match. Per the germline V gene, CDR1 is PRHDT and CDR2 is FYEKMQ (reference sequence). The CDR3 runs 16 residues. CDR3 sequence reads: CATKSRLAGGTDTQYF. The CDR3 coding sequence is TGTGCCACCAAAAGTCGACTAGCGGGCGGCACAGATACGCAGTATTTT.

The chain recombines TRBV11-1 with TRBJ2-7; D perhaps matches TRBD2 (6 bases). Trimming shortened V by 0 bases and J by 6 bases, and 15 bases separated the two germline ends. This CDR3 is built from 15 residues. CDR1 is SGHAT and CDR2 is FQDESV in the germline V gene (reference sequence). The CDR3 DNA reads TGTGCCAGCAGCTTAGCGGTACTAGCTGGGGTCGAGCAGTACTTC. This codes for CASSLAVLAGVEQYF. Together with reference TRBV11-1 and TRBJ2-7, the CDR3 gives the full variable domain: EAEVAQSPRYKITEKSQAVAFWCDPISGHATLYWYRQILGQGPELLVQFQDESVVDDSQLPKDRFSAERLKGVDSTLKIQPAELGDSAMYLCASSLAVLAGVEQYFGPGTRLTVT.

This chain connects TRBV29-1 to TRBJ1-5; 8 nucleotides line up with TRBD1. Per germline, CDR1 SQVTM and CDR2 ANQGSEA. Unmatched junction bases numbered 10, after V lost 8 bases and J lost 7 bases. The CDR3 is made up of 13 amino acids. CDR3 coding DNA: TGCAGCTCTAGGACAGGGCCTGGGCAGCCCCAGCATTTT. Amino acids: CSSRTGPGQPQHF. The whole variable domain, remainder taken from reference TRBV29-1 and TRBJ1-5, is SAVISQKPSRDICQRGTSLTIQCQVDSQVTMMFWYRQQPGQSLTLIATANQGSEATYESGFVIDKFPISRPNLTFSTLTVSNMSPEDSSIYLCSSRTGPGQPQHFGDGTRLSIL.